The 5 T cell receptor beta chains below were found in one sample sequenced in a study of shared clonotypes between healthy human individuals. Naive CD8 populations comprised CD45RO-negative cells positively selected for CCR7, excluding terminally differentiated effector memory CD45RA+ cells. Method: immunoSEQ multiplex PCR; TCRdb's copy keeps in-frame clones and lacks some. The data show about 2 million clones, about 95% seen once. The sequenced sample was naive CD8+ T cells sorted from blood. These receptors all stem from a man aged 18 to 30 in good health.

The chain employs TRBV11-2 and TRBJ2-3; D might be TRBD1 (5 bases). The CDR3 has 14 amino acids. The germline V gene encodes CDR1 SGHAT and CDR2 FQNNGV. V gave up 9 bases and J gave up 4 bases, with 17 bases separating them. The CDR3 reads CASTTSDKSDTQYF. In DNA, the CDR3 is TGTGCCAGTACTACATCGGACAAATCAGATACGCAGTATTTT.

This sequence joins TRBV7-9 and TRBJ2-7; TRBD2 might be the D (5 bases). V was cut by 5 bases and J by 2 bases, with 10 bases left in between. The V gene's germline CDR1 is SEHNR and CDR2 FQNEAQ (reference sequence). The CDR3 is 13 amino acids. CDR3 DNA sequence: TGTGCCAGCAGCCTCCAGGAGGCCTACGAGCAGTACTTC. Translation gives CASSLQEAYEQYF.

This rearrangement joins TRBV6-5 to TRBJ2-7; the match to TRBD1 covers 7 bases. This CDR3 comprises 14 residues. With V trimmed by 6 bases and J by 3 bases, 8 bases remained unmatched. CDR1 and CDR2 from the germline V gene are MNHEY and SVGAGI. DNA of the CDR3: TGTGCCAGCAGGTACGGACAGGACGACTACGAGCAGTACTTC. It translates to CASRYGQDDYEQYF.

As concerns this clone: Other nucleotide sequences in the sample specify the same CDR3. The J gene is TRBJ2-7, the V gene TRBV9; D not certain. Germline values: CDR1 SGDLS, CDR2 YYNGEE. Trimming cost V 0 bases and J 0 bases, with 7 bases left between them. CDR3 length: 14 amino acids. This CDR3 reads CASSVAGFSYEQYF. In DNA form, the CDR3 reads TGTGCCAGCAGCGTAGCCGGCTTCTCCTACGAGCAGTACTTC.

The V and J genes are TRBV29-1 and TRBJ1-2; 7 bases line up with TRBD1. Germline CDR1 is SQVTM and CDR2 is ANQGSEA. The CDR3 spans 12 residues. V trimming: 6 bases; J trimming: 4 bases; junction bases outside the gene matches: 5. In DNA form, the CDR3 reads TGCAGCGTCAGGGGACAGTTCTATGGCTACACCTTC. Translating gives CSVRGQFYGYTF.